The clone carrying this T cell receptor beta chain was detected ten times or more. The antigen is unknown. This sample was taken from a study of human T cells and chemical hapten exposure. Study-wide points: The study found that DPC sensitization did not change TCRs above 1 in 1000 frequency.

Extraction of total RNA was performed on unfractionated whole blood. Germline V gene lookup returns CDR1 LNHDA and CDR2 SQIVND (reference sequence). V was clipped by 11 bases and J by 7 bases, with 8 bases between them. The CDR3 consists of 9 residues. The library gave individual cDNA molecules unique molecular identifiers. Source study methods: Across samples, TCR counts had a median of 95,638 and ranged from about 23,224 to 700,000. MiXCR was run by TCRdb on the 5' RACE reads, yielding one entry per CDR3 protein. TCRdb's processing, not the authors' own work, is the source of the V and J calls. This table holds about 140,000 distinct CDR3 sequences, 4.1% found once.

This clonotype was sampled from a female donor in good health. The rearrangement uses TRBV19 and TRBJ1-2; no clear D. CDR3 amino acids: CALGSGYTF. For the CDR3, the DNA is TGTGCCTTAGGGTCTGGCTACACCTTC.